This T cell receptor (beta chain) stems from a study of technical replicates of blood from a handful of donors. Sequencing used immunoSEQ multiplex PCR; TCRdb keeps in-frame clones, though not all of them. The table has 65,000 to 90,000 clones, 93% seen once. The sequence was obtained from a human donor in good health. The sequenced sample was T cells isolated from PBMCs.

CDR3 loop: CASSFQVDQPQHF. CDR3 nucleotide sequence: TGTGCCAGCAGCTTTCAGGTTGACCAGCCCCAGCATTTT. This chain connects TRBV5-6 to TRBJ1-5; D remains ambiguous. This CDR3 comprises 13 residues. Germline values: CDR1 SGHDT, CDR2 YYEEEE. Deletions cut 2 bases from V and 7 bases from J, with 10 bases between.